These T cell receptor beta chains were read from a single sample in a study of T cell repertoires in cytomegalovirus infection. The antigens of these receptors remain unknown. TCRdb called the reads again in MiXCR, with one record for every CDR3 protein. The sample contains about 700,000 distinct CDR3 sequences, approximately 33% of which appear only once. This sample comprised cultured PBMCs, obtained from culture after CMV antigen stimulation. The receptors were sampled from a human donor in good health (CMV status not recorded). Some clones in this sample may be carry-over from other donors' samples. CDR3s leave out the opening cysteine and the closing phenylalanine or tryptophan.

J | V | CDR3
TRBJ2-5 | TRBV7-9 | ASSSGTARETQY
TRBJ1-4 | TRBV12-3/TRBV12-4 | ASSFSLGDEKLF
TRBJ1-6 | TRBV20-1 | SARIWGHPNSPLH
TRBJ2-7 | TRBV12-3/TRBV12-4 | ASTRTFSEQY
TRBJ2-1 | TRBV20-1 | SAGTELAGGFSEQF
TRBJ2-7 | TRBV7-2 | ASSRPGLSGNTYEQY
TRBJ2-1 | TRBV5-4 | ASSLVVLQALPYNEQF
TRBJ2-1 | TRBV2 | ATLAEGQKTEQF
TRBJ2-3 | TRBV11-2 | ASSSLGDRTDTQY
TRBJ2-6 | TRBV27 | ASSLSRGEGANVLT
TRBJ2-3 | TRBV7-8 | ASSPRIGGAVGTDTQY
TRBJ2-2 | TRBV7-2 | ASSRGGSNGELF
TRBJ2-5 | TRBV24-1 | ATQTGGDETQY
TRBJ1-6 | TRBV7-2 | ASSFGDAIALH
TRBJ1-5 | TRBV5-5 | ASSLRSSSNQPQH
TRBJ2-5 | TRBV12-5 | ASGLGLTGEGETQY
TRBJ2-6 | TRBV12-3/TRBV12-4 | ASTAGSGANVLT
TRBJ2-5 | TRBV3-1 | ASSQRLADETQY
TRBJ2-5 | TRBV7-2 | ASSPPGAGGGETQY
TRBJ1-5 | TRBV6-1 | ASSVTDSNQPQH